This TCR beta chain originates from a study of shared clonotypes between healthy human individuals. Study observations and caveats: Of the naive CD4 clonotypes, about 5% were shared across a few donors.

V shed 2 bases and J shed 7 bases, with 12 bases lying between them. Germline V gene data show CDR1 as MNHEY and CDR2 as SVGAGI. This CDR3 comprises 14 residues. Turning to this clone: Its cognate antigen is unknown.

Assay used: immunoSEQ multiplex PCR; TCRdb lists only in-frame clones, some missing. The sample records a few million clones, approximately 90% being singletons. The source is a man between 18 and 29 years old in good health. The sequencing sample was made of naive CD4+ T cells sorted from blood. Subset indicated: CD45RA+ positively selected. The J gene is TRBJ1-5, the V gene TRBV6-5; possibly TRBD1 for D (5 bases). CDR3 DNA sequence: TGTGCCAGCAGTTACGGGGCGGGGATCCAGCCCCAGCATTTT. Translated: CASSYGAGIQPQHF.